This entry lists 32 T cell receptor beta chains sequenced from one sample in a study of T cells expressing NK-cell markers. TCRdb processed the 5' RACE reads again and assigns one entry to each CDR3 protein, with no DNA. Here the sample table reports about 170,000 distinct CDR3 sequences. Sequencing was performed on blood T cells: a sorted CD56 or NKG2C T cell subset, CD4+ or CD8+ T cells, or bulk PBMC T cells (not recorded which). The receptors were gathered from a man aged 18-75 years in good health.

The chain employs TRBV13 and TRBJ2-2. The CDR3 sequence is 13 residues long. CDR1 and CDR2 from the germline V gene are PRHDT and FYEKMQ (reference sequence). CDR3 region: CASSSRVTGELFF. The full variable domain, rest sourced from reference TRBV13 and TRBJ2-2, is AAGVIQSPRHLIKEKRETATLKCYPIPRHDTVYWYQQGPGQDPQFLISFYEKMQSDKGSIPDRFSAQQFSDYHSELNMSSLELGDSALYFCASSSRVTGELFFGEGSRLTVL.

The chain employs TRBV2 and TRBJ2-7. CDR3 size: 14 residues. The germline V gene has CDR1 SNHLY and CDR2 FYNNEI. The CDR3 sequence is CASLGRLRSYEQYF.

The V and J genes are TRBV5-6 and TRBJ1-1. Per the germline V gene, CDR1 is SGHDT and CDR2 is YYEEEE. CDR3 size: 15 residues. The CDR3 protein is CASNLRLQKDTEAFF.

The chain is built from TRBV9 and TRBJ2-6; TCRdb picks TRBD1, but there is no DNA to check that call. This CDR3 region has 14 residues. CDR1 and CDR2 (germline): SGDLS, YYNGEE. Here the CDR3 reads CASRGGPGANVLTF.

The chain has TRBV5-5 and TRBJ2-3. The CDR3 runs to 13 residues. Germline V gene sequence: CDR1 SGHKS, CDR2 YYEKEE (reference sequence). CDR3 region: CASSLTGTSPQYF. The full variable domain, completed using reference TRBV5-5 and TRBJ2-3, is DAGVTQSPTHLIKTRGQQVTLRCSPISGHKSVSWYQQVLGQGPQFIFQYYEKEERGRGNFPDRFSARQFPNYSSELNVNALLLGDSALYLCASSLTGTSPQYFGPGTRLTVL.

This sequence joins TRBV6-5 and TRBJ1-6. The length of the CDR3 is 14 residues. Germline CDR1 MNHEY, CDR2 SVGAGI. CDR3 amino acids: CASSHSKGNSPLHF.

CDR3 amino acids: CSASGTSGGSYEQYF. The genes are TRBV20-1 and TRBJ2-7; TCRdb's D call, TRBD2, is unchecked because there is no DNA. The CDR3 has 15 amino acids. In germline, CDR1 is DFQATT, CDR2 SNEGSKA (reference sequence).

V usage is TRBV11-2 and J usage is TRBJ2-7; TCRdb reports TRBD2, a call that lacks DNA to check it against. This CDR3 contains 16 residues. Per germline, CDR1 SGHAT and CDR2 FQNNGV. The CDR3 loop is CASSLKQRDGAYEQYF.

The genes are TRBV19 and TRBJ2-7; TCRdb outputs TRBD1, but without DNA this stays unchecked. The germline CDR1 and CDR2 sequences are LNHDA and SQIVND (reference sequence). The CDR3 is 14 residues long. The chain's CDR3 is CASRQTTGFYEQYF.

V gene TRBV23-1 combines with J gene TRBJ2-1; TCRdb calls TRBD2, which cannot be checked without DNA. TRBV23-1 is reported as an ORF; its role is uncertain. The CDR3 covers 15 residues. CDR3: CASTRLAGLDNEQFF.

The CDR3 spells CASSLFASTFETWNEQFF. J is TRBJ2-1 and V is TRBV11-2. This CDR3 comprises 18 residues. Germline V lookup: CDR1 SGHAT, CDR2 FQNNGV.

The genes are TRBV7-6 and TRBJ1-6; TCRdb calls TRBD1, which cannot be checked without DNA. Germline V gene lookup returns CDR1 SGHVS and CDR2 FNYEAQ. The CDR3 loop spans 15 amino acids. CDR3: CASSLTGAADSPLHF.

This chain joins TRBV13 and TRBJ2-3. CDR1 is PRHDT and CDR2 is FYEKMQ in the germline V gene (reference sequence). This CDR3 has 15 amino acids. This CDR3 is CASSPRASLTDTQYF.

The chain couples TRBV20-1 to TRBJ2-2; TCRdb returns TRBD2, unconfirmable since there is no DNA. The CDR3 is 16 amino acids. Per the germline V gene, CDR1 is DFQATT and CDR2 is SNEGSKA (reference sequence). The chain's CDR3 is CSARLAGFARTGELFF.

This sequence joins TRBV6-5 and TRBJ2-7; TCRdb's D call, TRBD2, is unchecked because there is no DNA. This CDR3 contains 13 residues. CDR1 is MNHEY, CDR2 SVGAGI, per germline. CDR3 sequence: CASSYLLAGEQYF.

The chain joins TRBV7-2 to TRBJ2-6. The CDR3 sequence is 15 residues long. Germline V lookup: CDR1 SGHTA, CDR2 FQGNSA. CDR3 sequence reads: CASSLEVPGANVLTF.

V usage is TRBV6-1 and J usage is TRBJ2-1; TCRdb lists TRBD2, though no DNA is available to test this call. Germline V gives CDR1 MNHNS, CDR2 SASEGT. The CDR3 extends over 15 amino acids. CDR3 loop: CASSQGTSGVDEQFF.

The chain joins TRBV29-1 to TRBJ2-1; TCRdb indicates TRBD1, and absent DNA this call remains unverified. The CDR3 has 15 residues. Germline V CDR1 and CDR2: SQVTM, ANQGSEA. The CDR3 reads CSVEDQGTGGNEQFF.

V usage is TRBV5-6 and J usage is TRBJ2-2; there is no DNA to check the TCRdb D call of TRBD2. Germline CDR1 and CDR2: SGHDT and YYEEEE. This CDR3 spans 13 amino acids. CDR3 protein: CASSAGTTGELFF.

This rearrangement joins TRBV12-3 or TRBV12-4 to TRBJ1-2; the TRBD1 assignment by TCRdb is unverifiable without DNA. This CDR3 comprises 17 residues. The CDR3 loop is CASSLGPGGARHYGYTF.

The rearrangement links TRBV9 to TRBJ1-1; TCRdb outputs TRBD1, but without DNA this stays unchecked. Germline lookup yields CDR1 SGDLS and CDR2 YYNGEE. The CDR3 runs 15 residues. CDR3 residues: CASSASAGQGAKAFF.

This chain uses TRBV19 with TRBJ1-1; TCRdb's D call, TRBD1, is unchecked because there is no DNA. CDR1 is LNHDA and CDR2 is SQIVND in the germline V gene (reference sequence). This CDR3 is 14 amino acids long. CDR3 in amino acids: CASTLDRGSTEAFF.

This chain links TRBV7-8 with TRBJ1-1. Germline-derived CDR1 and CDR2 are SGHVS and FQNEAQ. The CDR3 has 13 amino acids. The CDR3 is CASSWTVRTEAFF.

J is TRBJ2-3 and V is TRBV6-4; there is no DNA to check the TCRdb D call of TRBD1. Germline V lookup: CDR1 MRHNA, CDR2 SNTAGT. The CDR3 consists of 14 residues. The CDR3 reads CASSEYPGADTQYF.

This chain connects TRBV5-5 to TRBJ2-3; with no DNA, the TCRdb D assignment of TRBD1 cannot be verified. Germline assignment: CDR1 SGHKS and CDR2 YYEKEE (reference sequence). There are 15 residues in the CDR3. This chain's CDR3 is CASSLWGGPTDTQYF.

The chain is built from TRBV7-9 and TRBJ2-4; without DNA, the TCRdb call of TRBD1 cannot be checked. Germline CDR1 and CDR2: SEHNR and FQNEAQ (reference sequence). The CDR3 covers 12 residues. The CDR3 spells CASSGTKNIQYF.

The chain couples TRBV28 to TRBJ2-1; TCRdb proposes TRBD2, but this gene call is untestable without DNA. The CDR3 totals 15 residues. CDR1 is MDHEN, CDR2 SYDVKM, per germline. The CDR3 here is CASSRRGGSYNEQFF.

The chain carries TRBV12-3 or TRBV12-4 and TRBJ2-7. The CDR3 consists of 14 residues. CDR3 amino acids: CASSFGPQTYEQYF.

This sequence joins TRBV7-3 and TRBJ2-1; the D call from TCRdb, TRBD1, cannot be confirmed without DNA. CDR3 size: 14 residues. Germline V gene data show CDR1 as SGHTA and CDR2 as FQGTGA. This chain's CDR3 is CASSPTPGGNEQFF. Using reference TRBV7-3 and TRBJ2-1 for the parts outside the CDR3, the full variable domain is GAGVSQTPSNKVTEKGKYVELRCDPISGHTALYWYRQSLGQGPEFLIYFQGTGAADDSGLPNDRFFAVRPEGSVSTLKIQRTERGDSAVYLCASSPTPGGNEQFFGPGTRLTVL.

The rearrangement links TRBV11-2 to TRBJ2-2; the TCRdb call, TRBD1, lacks DNA for checking. Germline V lookup: CDR1 SGHAT, CDR2 FQNNGV. The CDR3 length is 15 residues. The CDR3 protein is CASSSGTGGVEELFF.

The V and J genes are TRBV28 and TRBJ1-5; TCRdb proposes TRBD1, but this gene call is untestable without DNA. There are 16 residues in the CDR3. The germline V gene encodes CDR1 MDHEN and CDR2 SYDVKM. CDR3 protein: CASSPDRVYNNQPQHF. The variable domain in full, with the rest retrieved from reference TRBV28 and TRBJ1-5, is DVKVTQSSRYLVKRTGEKVFLECVQDMDHENMFWYRQDPGLGLRLIYFSYDVKMKEKGDIPEGYSVSREKKERFSLILESASTNQTSMYLCASSPDRVYNNQPQHFGDGTRLSIL.

This chain links TRBV6-5 with TRBJ2-5; no DNA is available, so the TRBD2 call from TCRdb remains unchecked. Germline assignment: CDR1 MNHEY and CDR2 SVGAGI. The CDR3 length is 15 residues. The CDR3 sequence: CASRGLAGNAETQYF.